A selection of T cell receptor beta chains follows, all from one sample in a study of cytomegalovirus exposure and HLA in healthy donors. Sequencing used immunoSEQ multiplex PCR; TCRdb keeps in-frame clones, though not all of them. The table includes roughly 160,000 clones, approximately 80% detected once. The sequenced sample consisted of PBMCs. The receptors were sampled from a man aged 40-49 years in good health and CMV-seronegative. The CDR3 runs from the conserved cysteine through the conserved F or W. The order of the fields is clone size, V gene, D gene, J gene, CDR3 protein, CDR3 DNA. A D gene is named only where the DNA matches it firmly. Rows give clone size only sometimes, using once, few, many, or a class for an expanded clone.

clone_size: .
v_call: TRBV11-2
d_call: .
j_call: TRBJ2-3
cdr3_aa: CASNGGDEPIRGTDTQYF
cdr3_nt: TGTGCCAGCAACGGCGGGGATGAACCGATCCGGGGCACAGATACGCAGTATTTT

clone_size: .
v_call: TRBV6-1
d_call: .
j_call: TRBJ2-5
cdr3_aa: CASSEERFGETQYF
cdr3_nt: TGTGCCAGCAGTGAAGAGAGGTTCGGAGAGACCCAGTACTTC

clone_size: few
v_call: TRBV30
d_call: TRBD1
j_call: TRBJ1-2
cdr3_aa: CASDRGTYGYTF
cdr3_nt: TGTGCCTCTGACAGGGGAACCTATGGCTACACCTTC

clone_size: .
v_call: TRBV7-9
d_call: TRBD1
j_call: TRBJ1-1
cdr3_aa: CASTLSGTGAFF
cdr3_nt: TGTGCCAGCACACTATCCGGGACAGGTGCTTTCTTT

clone_size: .
v_call: TRBV5-1
d_call: TRBD1
j_call: TRBJ2-2
cdr3_aa: CASSFGGQGISGELFF
cdr3_nt: TGCGCCAGCAGCTTTGGGGGACAGGGGATCTCCGGGGAGCTGTTTTTT

clone_size: .
v_call: TRBV5-1
d_call: .
j_call: TRBJ1-1
cdr3_aa: CASSHNMDMNTEAFF
cdr3_nt: TGCGCCAGCAGTCACAATATGGACATGAACACTGAAGCTTTCTTT

clone_size: .
v_call: TRBV27
d_call: .
j_call: TRBJ1-6
cdr3_aa: CASSLRQTLHF
cdr3_nt: TGTGCCAGCAGTTTGAGACAGACCCTCCACTTT

clone_size: .
v_call: TRBV10-3
d_call: TRBD2
j_call: TRBJ2-3
cdr3_aa: CAISETTSGVTDTQYF
cdr3_nt: TGTGCCATCAGTGAGACTACTAGCGGGGTCACAGATACGCAGTATTTT

clone_size: .
v_call: TRBV28
d_call: .
j_call: TRBJ1-6
cdr3_aa: CASSFHTGLDSPLHF
cdr3_nt: TGTGCCAGCAGTTTCCACACAGGATTGGATTCACCCCTCCACTTT

clone_size: .
v_call: TRBV11-3
d_call: .
j_call: TRBJ2-1
cdr3_aa: CASSRGGDEQFF
cdr3_nt: TGTGCCAGCAGTCGAGGAGGAGATGAGCAGTTCTTC

clone_size: .
v_call: TRBV29-1
d_call: .
j_call: TRBJ2-2
cdr3_aa: CSVVWGGDGELFF
cdr3_nt: TGCAGCGTTGTGTGGGGAGGAGACGGGGAGCTGTTTTTT

clone_size: .
v_call: TRBV6-4
d_call: .
j_call: TRBJ1-1
cdr3_aa: CASSERENTEAFF
cdr3_nt: TGTGCCAGCAGTGAGCGGGAGAACACTGAAGCTTTCTTT

clone_size: .
v_call: TRBV7-2
d_call: .
j_call: TRBJ2-1
cdr3_aa: CASSLVGGQNYNEQFF
cdr3_nt: TGTGCCAGCAGCTTAGTTGGTGGACAGAACTACAATGAGCAGTTCTTC

clone_size: .
v_call: TRBV7-2
d_call: .
j_call: TRBJ2-7
cdr3_aa: CASSLGRFFTSSYEQYF
cdr3_nt: TGTGCCAGCAGCTTGGGCAGATTCTTTACTAGCTCCTACGAGCAGTACTTC

clone_size: .
v_call: TRBV11-2
d_call: TRBD1
j_call: TRBJ1-2
cdr3_aa: CASSFGTGGIYGYTF
cdr3_nt: TGTGCCAGCAGCTTCGGGACAGGGGGCATATATGGCTACACCTTC

clone_size: .
v_call: TRBV5-4
d_call: TRBD2
j_call: TRBJ2-5
cdr3_aa: CASSSSLSLAGGPGKTQYF
cdr3_nt: TGTGCCAGCAGCTCCTCCCTGTCTCTAGCGGGGGGGCCAGGAAAGACCCAGTACTTC

clone_size: .
v_call: TRBV14
d_call: .
j_call: TRBJ2-7
cdr3_aa: CASSPPDRIYEQYF
cdr3_nt: TGTGCCAGCAGCCCCCCTGACAGGATATACGAGCAGTACTTC

clone_size: .
v_call: TRBV4-2
d_call: TRBD2
j_call: TRBJ2-6
cdr3_aa: CASSQGTSGGAGGANVLTF
cdr3_nt: TGTGCCAGCAGCCAGGGGACTAGCGGGGGGGCCGGTGGGGCCAACGTCCTGACTTTC